The 17 T cell receptor beta chains below come from one sample, sequenced in a study of T cells in Graves' hyperthyroidism and ophthalmopathy. It was RNA transcripts that yielded the amplified TCR beta CDR3 regions. HTBI primers were the set used in a first-round RT-PCR of the TCR CDR3. TCRdb re-analysed the multiplex PCR reads in MiXCR, keeping a single row per CDR3 protein. The sample has about 380,000 distinct CDR3 sequences, about 14% seen once. The source material was blood. All receptors derive from a woman aged 25-40 years with Graves' ophthalmopathy.

The gene calls are TRBV2 and TRBJ2-1; 8 nucleotides align to TRBD2. This CDR3 contains 14 residues. J gave up 9 bases and V 4 bases, and 8 bases lay outside the gene matches. The V gene's germline CDR1 is SNHLY and CDR2 FYNNEI. CDR3: CASSGLAGKGEQFF. The CDR3 DNA reads as TGTGCCAGCAGTGGATTAGCGGGGAAGGGTGAGCAGTTCTTC.

In its sample, this clonotype was seen many times. The chain recombines TRBV12-5 with TRBJ1-2; 10 nucleotides agree with TRBD1. With V trimmed by 6 bases and J by 4 bases, 8 bases remained unmatched. This CDR3 has 15 amino acids. Germline CDR1 and CDR2: LGHNT and FRNRAP. DNA for the CDR3: TGTGCTAGTGGCTTAGGGACAGGGGCAGCCTATGGCTACACCTTC. Protein product: CASGLGTGAAYGYTF.

In its sample, this clonotype was seen many times. This rearrangement joins TRBV30 to TRBJ2-1; 8 nucleotides agree with TRBD2. From germline, CDR1 is GTSNPN and CDR2 SVGIG (reference sequence). The CDR3 has 15 residues. Unmatched junction bases numbered 10, after V lost 0 bases and J lost 9 bases. The CDR3 here is CAWSVPSGGPGEQFF. In nucleotides, the CDR3 is TGTGCCTGGAGTGTACCCAGCGGGGGCCCGGGTGAGCAGTTCTTC.

This clonotype was detected many times. V is TRBV12-3 or TRBV12-4 and J is TRBJ2-7; D uncertain. V shed 7 bases and J shed 6 bases, with 13 bases lying between them. This CDR3 contains 12 residues. The CDR3 region has the DNA TGTGCCAGCACGTCATTAGGCCGCGAGCAGTACTTC. Translating gives CASTSLGREQYF.

With regard to this clonotype: A much larger clone lies a single base off, so this may be a read error. The chain employs TRBV6-5 and TRBJ2-1; the D gene is possibly TRBD2 (5 bases). Germline CDR1 reads MNHEY; CDR2 reads SVGAGI. The CDR3 is 14 residues long. The CDR3 nucleotides read TGTGCCAGCAGTTACCTCGCTAGCCTCCATGAGCAGCTCTTC. Translating it yields CASSYLASLHEQLF.

A note on this clonotype: This may arise from a read error, as a much more abundant clone is one base away. This chain joins TRBV6-2 or TRBV6-3 and TRBJ2-1; the match to TRBD2 covers 13 bases. The germline CDR1 and CDR2 sequences are MNHEY and SVGEGT. The CDR3 totals 17 residues. The trim removed 5 bases at V and 2 bases at J, leaving 6 bases unmatched. CDR3 residues: CASSGGTSGVPYNEQFF. As DNA, the CDR3 is TGTGCCAGCAGTGGGGGGACTAGCGGGGTGCCCTACAATGAGCAGTTCTTC.

This clonotype was observed many times. The chain links TRBV12-3 or TRBV12-4 to TRBJ2-5; TRBD1 matches at 7 bases. Trimming at V came to 3 bases and at J to 1 base, leaving 11 bases not matched to a gene. This CDR3 region has 17 residues. The CDR3 sequence is CASSLVRGWSIQETQYF. The CDR3 nucleotides read TGTGCCAGCAGTTTGGTCAGGGGGTGGTCTATCCAAGAGACCCAGTACTTC.

This clonotype was picked up one time. The CDR3 sequence: CASTLVGGPYNEQFF. CDR3 DNA: TGTGCCAGCACCCTGGTAGGGGGCCCCTACAATGAGCAGTTCTTC. The rearrangement links TRBV7-9 to TRBJ2-1; 7 positions match TRBD1. The CDR3 contains 15 residues. The ends lost 7 bases at V and 2 bases at J; junction bases unmatched: 8. Per germline, CDR1 SEHNR and CDR2 FQNEAQ (reference sequence).

This clonotype was seen ten or more times. This rearrangement joins TRBV6-5 to TRBJ1-5; D is unresolved. Germline loops: CDR1 MNHEY, CDR2 SVGAGI. Trimming removed 2 bases from V and 0 bases from J, with 11 bases in between. The CDR3 covers 16 residues. The CDR3: CASSYSFVHSNQPQHF. CDR3 nucleotide sequence: TGTGCCAGCAGTTACAGTTTTGTCCATAGCAATCAGCCCCAGCATTTT.

This clonotype was observed at least ten times. The V call is TRBV11-2, the J call TRBJ2-5; possibly TRBD2 for D (6 bases). Per germline, CDR1 SGHAT and CDR2 FQNNGV. Trimming removed 0 bases at V and 2 bases at J, with 16 bases between. The CDR3 spans 17 residues. This CDR3 is CASSLEGLFGGQETQYF. DNA for the CDR3: TGTGCCAGCAGCTTAGAAGGTCTTTTCGGGGGACAAGAGACCCAGTACTTC.

This clonotype showed up many times. V usage is TRBV5-8 and J usage is TRBJ2-3; the D is unclear. V lost 2 bases, J lost 5 bases, and 18 bases lay in between. Per germline, CDR1 SGHTS and CDR2 YDEGEE. This CDR3 region has 16 residues. Written as DNA, the CDR3 is TGTGCCAGCAGCTTCGGTCTGGGCGTGAGAGGAGATACGCAGTATTTT. As protein: CASSFGLGVRGDTQYF.

This clonotype was counted a few times. The gene calls are TRBV5-6 and TRBJ1-6, with unresolved D. CDR1 and CDR2 from the germline V gene are SGHDT and YYEEEE. CDR3 length: 15 residues. V lost 3 bases and J lost 10, with 17 bases in between. The CDR3 loop is CASSSKIIRQSPLHF. The CDR3 coding sequence is TGTGCCAGCAGCTCAAAGATCATTAGGCAATCACCCCTCCACTTT. Full variable domain (rest looked up from reference TRBV5-6 and TRBJ1-6): DAGVTQSPTHLIKTRGQQVTLRCSPKSGHDTVSWYQQALGQGPQFIFQYYEEEERQRGNFPDRFSGHQFPNYSSELNVNALLLGDSALYLCASSSKIIRQSPLHFGNGTRLTVT.

This clonotype was seen repeatedly, ten times or more. V and J are TRBV5-5 and TRBJ1-2; D is ambiguous. This CDR3 is built from 15 residues. Germline CDR1 SGHKS, CDR2 YYEKEE (reference sequence). Trimming removed 4 bases at V and 4 bases at J, with 17 bases between. The chain's CDR3 is CASSMAGIGLYGYTF. In nucleotides, the CDR3 is TGTGCCAGCAGCATGGCCGGCATTGGGCTCTATGGCTACACCTTC.

A few counts support this clonotype. This sequence joins TRBV9 and TRBJ1-3, with D hard to call. V was cut by 2 bases and J by 1 base, with 10 bases left in between. The germline V gene has CDR1 SGDLS and CDR2 YYNGEE. The CDR3 loop spans 15 amino acids. Here the CDR3 DNA reads TGTGCCAGCAGCGTTTGGGGAGATTCTGGAAACACCATATATTTT. Protein sequence: CASSVWGDSGNTIYF.

This clonotype has only a few counts. The chain's CDR3 is CSAIGGSGANVLTF. CDR3 in DNA: TGCAGTGCTATAGGTGGCTCTGGGGCCAACGTCCTGACTTTC. The chain is built from TRBV20-1 and TRBJ2-6, with unresolved D. V was shortened by 4 bases and J by 0 bases, with 7 bases between the two germline ends. The CDR3 is 14 amino acids. Looked up from germline, CDR1 is DFQATT and CDR2 is SNEGSKA (reference sequence).

This clonotype was found many times. The genes are TRBV3-1 and TRBJ2-1, with 12 nucleotides matching TRBD2. The CDR3 runs 16 residues. With V trimmed by 0 bases and J by 7 bases, 4 bases remained unmatched. Germline CDR1 reads LGHDT; CDR2 reads YNNKEL (reference sequence). CDR3 coding DNA: TGTGCCAGCAGCCAAGATATGCTAGCGGGGGGGAATGAGCAGTTCTTC. It translates to CASSQDMLAGGNEQFF.

The sample holds a few counts of this clonotype. The rearrangement joins TRBV3-1 to TRBJ2-5, with a weak D call TRBD2 (6 bases). This CDR3 region has 16 residues. V lost 1 base to trimming and J lost 0 bases, with 12 bases between them. In germline, CDR1 is LGHDT, CDR2 YNNKEL (reference sequence). CDR3 residues: CASSQVGGVHQETQYF. The DNA for the CDR3 is TGTGCCAGCAGCCAAGTTGGAGGGGTCCACCAAGAGACCCAGTACTTC.